The 8 T cell receptor beta chains given below trace back to one sample, sequenced in a study of multiple sclerosis patients with progressive multifocal leukoencephalopathy. Clones were read by immunoSEQ multiplex PCR, and TCRdb kept only the in-frame ones, dropping some. The top ten clones hold about 3.2% of a sample with 25,000 to 35,000 clones, over 75% of them seen once. Described time point: time of PML onset. The material was PBMCs, obtained from a patient treated with natalizumab. The receptors stem from a human donor with progressive multifocal leukoencephalopathy.

This clone was observed a few times. This chain links TRBV4-1 with TRBJ1-6; no clear D gene. CDR1 and CDR2 from the germline V gene are MGHRA and YSYEKL. This CDR3 is built from 15 residues. Trimming cost V 5 bases and J 8 bases, with 16 bases left between them. The CDR3 reads CASSIPGRKDSPLHF. CDR3 DNA sequence: TGCGCCAGCAGCATACCCGGGCGTAAGGATTCACCCCTCCACTTT.

The chain employs TRBV18 and TRBJ2-3, with 7 bases aligning to TRBD2. Germline lookup yields CDR1 KGHSH and CDR2 LQKENI. This CDR3 is built from 15 residues. The V and J ends lost 3 bases and 1 base, in that order; junction bases with no gene match: 4. The CDR3 bases are TGTGCCAGCTCACCCGGGGGGAAAGGCACAGATACGCAGTATTTT. This gives the protein CASSPGGKGTDTQYF.

The table lists this clone with a few counts. The chain recombines TRBV27 with TRBJ2-7; the D gene could be TRBD1 or TRBD2 (6 bases each). This CDR3 comprises 14 residues. V was cut by 0 bases and J by 13 bases, with 19 bases left in between. Per the germline V gene, CDR1 is MNHEY and CDR2 is SMNVEV (reference sequence). The CDR3 spells CASSLSGGWGSTYF. The CDR3 DNA follows: TGTGCCAGCAGTTTATCAGGGGGGTGGGGGTCCACCTACTTC.

The rearrangement joins TRBV11-1 to TRBJ1-3; possibly TRBD1 for D (6 bases). Deletions cut 5 bases from V and 4 bases from J, with 18 bases between. Germline CDR1 reads SGHAT; CDR2 reads FQDESV (reference sequence). The CDR3 has 16 residues. This chain's CDR3 is CASSPDRSSDGNTIYF. Here the CDR3 DNA reads TGTGCCAGCAGCCCCGACAGGAGCTCCGACGGAAACACCATATATTTT.

J is TRBJ2-7 and V is TRBV7-2; D is ambiguous. The germline V gene encodes CDR1 SGHTA and CDR2 FQGNSA. V was trimmed by 5 bases and J by 3 bases, leaving 14 bases between them. This CDR3 has 14 amino acids. CDR3 in amino acids: CASSPRTAFYEQYF. As DNA, the CDR3 is TGTGCCAGCAGCCCCCGGACCGCGTTCTACGAGCAGTACTTC.

The gene calls are TRBV30 and TRBJ1-2, with 9 bases matching TRBD1. V dropped 3 bases and J dropped 6; count of bases not matched to a gene: 17. The CDR3 has 17 amino acids. CDR1 is GTSNPN, CDR2 SVGIG, per germline (reference sequence). CDR3 region: CAWRLEGGQGTRDGYTF. The CDR3 coding sequence is TGTGCCTGGAGGTTAGAGGGGGGACAGGGAACACGAGATGGCTACACCTTC. The full variable domain, completed using reference TRBV30 and TRBJ1-2, is SQTIHQWPATLVQPVGSPLSLECTVEGTSNPNLYWYRQAAGRGLQLLFYSVGIGQISSEVPQNLSASRPQDRQFILSSKKLLLSDSGFYLCAWRLEGGQGTRDGYTFGSGTRLTVV.

The chain has TRBV5-1 and TRBJ2-2; 14 bases fit TRBD2. CDR3 size: 17 residues. The V gene end was trimmed by 0 bases and the J gene end by 5 bases; junction bases not matched to a gene: 3. Germline V lookup: CDR1 SGHRS, CDR2 YFSETQ. The DNA of the CDR3 is TGCGCCAGCAGCTTGGGACTAGCGGGAGGGCCGACCGGGGAGCTGTTTTTT. It yields the protein CASSLGLAGGPTGELFF.

The V and J genes are TRBV14 and TRBJ2-1; 10 bases line up with TRBD2. Germline CDR1 reads SGHDN; CDR2 reads FVKESK. V gave up 1 base and J gave up 9 bases; unmatched junction bases: 6. The CDR3 length is 15 residues. This CDR3 reads CASSQALAGVGEQFF. CDR3 DNA: TGTGCCAGCAGCCAAGCCCTAGCGGGAGTGGGTGAGCAGTTCTTC. The full variable domain, with the rest looked up from reference TRBV14 and TRBJ2-1, is EAGVTQFPSHSVIEKGQTVTLRCDPISGHDNLYWYRRVMGKEIKFLLHFVKESKQDESGMPNNRFLAERTGGTYSTLKVQPAELEDSGVYFCASSQALAGVGEQFFGPGTRLTVL.